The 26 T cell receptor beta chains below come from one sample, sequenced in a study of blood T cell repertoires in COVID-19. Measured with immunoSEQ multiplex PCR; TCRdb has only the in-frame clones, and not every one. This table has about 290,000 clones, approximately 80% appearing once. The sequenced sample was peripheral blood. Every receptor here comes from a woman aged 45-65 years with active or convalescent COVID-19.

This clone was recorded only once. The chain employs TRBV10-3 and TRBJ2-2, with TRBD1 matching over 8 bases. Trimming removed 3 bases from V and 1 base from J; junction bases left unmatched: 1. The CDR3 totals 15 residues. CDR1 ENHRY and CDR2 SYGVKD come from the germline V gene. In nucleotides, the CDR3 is TGTGCCATCAGTGAAGGACAGGGGAACACCGGGGAGCTGTTTTTT. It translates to CAISEGQGNTGELFF.

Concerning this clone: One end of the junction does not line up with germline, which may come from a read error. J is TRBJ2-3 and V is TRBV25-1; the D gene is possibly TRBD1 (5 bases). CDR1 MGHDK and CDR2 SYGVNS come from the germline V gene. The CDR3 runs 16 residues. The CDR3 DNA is TGTGCCAGCAGGCCTAAGGGGATGTCGGGTGGGGCCCTGGTACATTTT. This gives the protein CASRPKGMSGGALVHF.

The CDR3 DNA reads TGTGCCAGCAGTCGATTCGGTGAGCAGTTCTTC. Translation gives CASSRFGEQFF. V is TRBV25-1 and J is TRBJ2-1, with D unclear. Trimming took 5 bases from V and 9 from J, leaving 8 bases between them. CDR1 is MGHDK, CDR2 SYGVNS, per germline. CDR3 size: 11 residues. The variable domain in full, completed from reference TRBV25-1 and TRBJ2-1, reads EADIYQTPRYLVIGTGKKITLECSQTMGHDKMYWYQQDPGMELHLIHYSYGVNSTEKGDLSSESTVSRIRTEHFPLTLESARPSHTSQYLCASSRFGEQFFGPGTRLTVL.

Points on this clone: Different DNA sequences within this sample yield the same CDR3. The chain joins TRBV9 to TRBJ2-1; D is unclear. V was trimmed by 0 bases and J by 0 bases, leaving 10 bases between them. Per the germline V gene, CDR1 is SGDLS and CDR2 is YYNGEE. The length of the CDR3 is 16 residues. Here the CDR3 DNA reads TGTGCCAGCAGCGTAGCAGGCGCCAGCTCCTACAATGAGCAGTTCTTC. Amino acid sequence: CASSVAGASSYNEQFF.

The CDR3 spells CASSYWWEGDETQYF. For the CDR3, the DNA is TGTGCCAGCAGTTACTGGTGGGAGGGGGATGAGACCCAGTACTTC. This rearrangement joins TRBV6-5 to TRBJ2-5, with a possible D match to TRBD2 (7 bases). Trimming took 1 base from V and 5 from J, leaving 14 bases between them. Germline-derived CDR1 and CDR2 are MNHEY and SVGAGI. The CDR3 totals 15 residues.

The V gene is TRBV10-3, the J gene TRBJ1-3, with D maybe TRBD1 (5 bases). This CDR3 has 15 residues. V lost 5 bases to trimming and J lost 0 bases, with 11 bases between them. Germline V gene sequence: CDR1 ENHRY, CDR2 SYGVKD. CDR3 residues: CAISWGQISGNTIYF. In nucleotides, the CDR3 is TGTGCCATCAGTTGGGGCCAAATCTCTGGAAACACCATATATTTT.

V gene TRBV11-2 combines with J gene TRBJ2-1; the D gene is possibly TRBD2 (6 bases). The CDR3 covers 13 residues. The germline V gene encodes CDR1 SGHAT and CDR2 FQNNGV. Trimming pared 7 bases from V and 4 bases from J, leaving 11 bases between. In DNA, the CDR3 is TGTGCCAGCATGAGACTAGGTTACAATGAGCAGTTCTTC. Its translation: CASMRLGYNEQFF. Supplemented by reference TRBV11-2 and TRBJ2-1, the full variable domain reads EAGVAQSPRYKIIEKRQSVAFWCNPISGHATLYWYQQILGQGPKLLIQFQNNGVVDDSQLPKDRFSAERLKGVDSTLKIQPAKLEDSAVYLCASMRLGYNEQFFGPGTRLTVL.

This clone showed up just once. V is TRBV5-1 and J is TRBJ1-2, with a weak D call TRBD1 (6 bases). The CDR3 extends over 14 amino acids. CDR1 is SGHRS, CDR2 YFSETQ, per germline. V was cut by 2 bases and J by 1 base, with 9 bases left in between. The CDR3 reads CASSLGGVNYGYTF. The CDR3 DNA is TGCGCCAGCAGCTTAGGGGGGGTTAACTATGGCTACACCTTC. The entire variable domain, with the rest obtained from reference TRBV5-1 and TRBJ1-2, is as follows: KAGVTQTPRYLIKTRGQQVTLSCSPISGHRSVSWYQQTPGQGLQFLFEYFSETQRNKGNFPGRFSGRQFSNSRSEMNVSTLELGDSALYLCASSLGGVNYGYTFGSGTRLTVV.

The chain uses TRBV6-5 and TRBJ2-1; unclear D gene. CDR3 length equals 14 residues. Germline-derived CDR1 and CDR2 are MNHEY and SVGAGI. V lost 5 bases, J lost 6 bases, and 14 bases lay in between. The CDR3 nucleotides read TGTGCCAGCAGTATCCGGGTCCTTCTCAATGAGCAGTTCTTC. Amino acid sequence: CASSIRVLLNEQFF.

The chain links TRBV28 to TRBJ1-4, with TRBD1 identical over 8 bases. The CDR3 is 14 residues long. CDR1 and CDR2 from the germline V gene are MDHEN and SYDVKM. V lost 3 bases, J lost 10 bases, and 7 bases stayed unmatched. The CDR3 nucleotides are TGTGCCAGCAGTTTGGGCAGGGGGCTGGGAAAACTGTTTTTT. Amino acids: CASSLGRGLGKLFF.

CDR3 sequence reads: CASSLDEGTEAFF. CDR3 DNA sequence: TGTGCCAGCAGCTTAGATGAGGGCACTGAAGCTTTCTTT. The gene calls are TRBV11-3 and TRBJ1-1, with unresolved D. CDR1 SGHNT and CDR2 YENEEA come from the germline V gene. The CDR3 length is 13 residues. Trimming took 0 bases from V and 4 from J, leaving 6 bases between them. The full variable domain, its missing parts supplied by reference TRBV11-3 and TRBJ1-1, is EAGVVQSPRYKIIEKKQPVAFWCNPISGHNTLYWYLQNLGQGPELLIRYENEEAVDDSQLPKDRFSAERLKGVDSTLKIQPAELGDSAVYLCASSLDEGTEAFFGQGTRLTVV.

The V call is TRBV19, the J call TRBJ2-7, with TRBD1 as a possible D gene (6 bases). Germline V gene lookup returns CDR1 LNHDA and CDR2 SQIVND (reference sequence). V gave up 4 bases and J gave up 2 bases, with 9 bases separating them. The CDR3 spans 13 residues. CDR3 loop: CASSTDRTYEQYF. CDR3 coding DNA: TGTGCCAGTAGTACCGACAGGACCTACGAGCAGTACTTC.

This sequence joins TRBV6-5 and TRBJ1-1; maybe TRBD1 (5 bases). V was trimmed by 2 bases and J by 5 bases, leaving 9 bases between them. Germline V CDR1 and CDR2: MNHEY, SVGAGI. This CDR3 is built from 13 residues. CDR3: CASSYQAGTEAFF. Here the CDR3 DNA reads TGTGCCAGCAGTTACCAGGCAGGGACTGAAGCTTTCTTT.

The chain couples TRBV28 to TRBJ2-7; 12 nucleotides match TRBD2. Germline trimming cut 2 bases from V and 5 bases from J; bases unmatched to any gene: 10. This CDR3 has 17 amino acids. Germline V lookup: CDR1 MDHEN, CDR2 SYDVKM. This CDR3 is CASSLPGGLAGGNEQYF. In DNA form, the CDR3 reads TGTGCCAGCAGTTTACCGGGAGGGCTAGCGGGAGGGAACGAGCAGTACTTC.

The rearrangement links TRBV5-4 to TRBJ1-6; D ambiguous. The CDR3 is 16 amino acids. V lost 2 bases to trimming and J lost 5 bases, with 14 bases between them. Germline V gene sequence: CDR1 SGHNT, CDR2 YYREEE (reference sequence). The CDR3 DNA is TGTGCCAGCAGCTTAGGCGCGGGTGGAAATAATTCACCCCTCCACTTT. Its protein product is CASSLGAGGNNSPLHF.

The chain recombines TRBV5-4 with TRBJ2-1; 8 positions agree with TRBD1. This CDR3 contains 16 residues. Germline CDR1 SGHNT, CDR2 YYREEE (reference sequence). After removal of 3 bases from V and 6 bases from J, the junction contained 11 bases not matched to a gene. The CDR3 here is CASSSLGQGGSNEQFF. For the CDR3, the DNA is TGTGCCAGCAGCTCACTTGGACAGGGAGGTTCCAATGAGCAGTTCTTC.

The CDR3 DNA reads as TGTGCCAGCAGTTTCGGACTAGCGGGAGGACCCACAGATACGCAGTATTTT. Protein: CASSFGLAGGPTDTQYF. This chain connects TRBV28 to TRBJ2-3; TRBD2 matches at 14 bases. This CDR3 region has 17 residues. V dropped 3 bases and J dropped 2; count of bases not matched to a gene: 4. CDR1 is MDHEN and CDR2 is SYDVKM in the germline V gene.

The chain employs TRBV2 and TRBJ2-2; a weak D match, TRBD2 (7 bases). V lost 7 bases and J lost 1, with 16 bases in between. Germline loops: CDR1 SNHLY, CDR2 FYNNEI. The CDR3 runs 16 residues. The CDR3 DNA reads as TGTGCCAGCACCGAAGGGGGAGGGGGGAACACCGGGGAGCTGTTTTTT. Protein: CASTEGGGGNTGELFF.

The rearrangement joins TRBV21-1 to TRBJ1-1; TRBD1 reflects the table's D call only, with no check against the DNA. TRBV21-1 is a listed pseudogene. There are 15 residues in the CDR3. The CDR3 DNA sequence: TGTGCCAGCAGCAAAGGACAGGAAGAGAACACTGAAGCTTTCTTT. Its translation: CASSKGQEENTEAFF.

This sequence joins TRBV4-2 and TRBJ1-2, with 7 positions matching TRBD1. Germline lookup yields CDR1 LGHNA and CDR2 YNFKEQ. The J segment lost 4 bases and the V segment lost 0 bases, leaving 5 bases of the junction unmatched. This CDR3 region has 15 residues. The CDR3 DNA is TGTGCCAGCAGCCAAGATACAGGGGAGTTCTATGGCTACACCTTC. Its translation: CASSQDTGEFYGYTF.

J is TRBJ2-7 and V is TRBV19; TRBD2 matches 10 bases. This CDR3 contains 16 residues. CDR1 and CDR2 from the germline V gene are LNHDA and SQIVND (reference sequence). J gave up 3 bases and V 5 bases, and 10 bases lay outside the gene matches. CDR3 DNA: TGTGCCAGTAGTGAATACAGAGGACTAGCGGTCTACGAGCAGTACTTC. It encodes CASSEYRGLAVYEQYF.

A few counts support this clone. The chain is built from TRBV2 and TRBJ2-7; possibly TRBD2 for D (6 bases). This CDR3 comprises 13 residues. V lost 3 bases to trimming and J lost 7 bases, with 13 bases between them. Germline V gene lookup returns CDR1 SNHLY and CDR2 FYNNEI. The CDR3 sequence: CASSEYGSGEQYF. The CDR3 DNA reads TGTGCCAGCAGTGAGTACGGGAGTGGAGAGCAGTACTTC. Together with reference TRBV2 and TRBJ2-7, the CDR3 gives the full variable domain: EPEVTQTPSHQVTQMGQEVILRCVPISNHLYFYWYRQILGQKVEFLVSFYNNEISEKSEIFDDQFSVERPDGSNFTLKIRSTKLEDSAMYFCASSEYGSGEQYFGPGTRLTVT.

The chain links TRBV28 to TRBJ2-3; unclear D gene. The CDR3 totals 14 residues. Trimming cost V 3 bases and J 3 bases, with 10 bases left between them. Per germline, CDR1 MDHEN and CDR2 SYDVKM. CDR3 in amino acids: CASSFPQITDTQYF. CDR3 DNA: TGTGCCAGCAGTTTCCCACAGATTACAGATACGCAGTATTTT.

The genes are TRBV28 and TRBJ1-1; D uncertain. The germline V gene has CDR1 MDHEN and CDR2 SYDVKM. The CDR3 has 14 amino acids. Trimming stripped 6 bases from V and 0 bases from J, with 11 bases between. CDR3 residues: CASRPWAMNTEAFF. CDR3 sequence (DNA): TGTGCCAGCAGGCCCTGGGCCATGAACACTGAAGCTTTCTTT.

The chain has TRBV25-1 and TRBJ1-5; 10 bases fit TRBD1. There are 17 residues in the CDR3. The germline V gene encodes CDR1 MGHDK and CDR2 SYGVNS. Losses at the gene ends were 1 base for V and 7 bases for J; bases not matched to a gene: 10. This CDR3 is CASSESRGQGNHQPQHF. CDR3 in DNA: TGTGCCAGCAGTGAATCTAGGGGACAGGGGAATCACCAGCCCCAGCATTTT.

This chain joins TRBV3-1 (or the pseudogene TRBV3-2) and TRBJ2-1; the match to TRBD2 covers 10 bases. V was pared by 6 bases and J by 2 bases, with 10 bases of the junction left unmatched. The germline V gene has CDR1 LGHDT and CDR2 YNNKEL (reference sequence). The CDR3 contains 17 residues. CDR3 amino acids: CASSPPSGRGTYNEQFF. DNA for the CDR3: TGTGCCAGCAGTCCCCCTAGCGGGAGAGGGACCTACAATGAGCAGTTCTTC.